This TCR beta chain was identified during a study of cytomegalovirus exposure and HLA in healthy donors. V lost 4 bases and J lost 6, with 12 bases in between. CDR3 length: 13 residues. The germline CDR1 and CDR2 sequences are MNHNS and SASEGT. Healthy bone marrow donors made up the donors. As for this clone: Antigen specificity is unknown.

PCR employed 60 Vbeta and 13 Jbeta primers. Assay: immunoSEQ multiplex PCR; the TCRdb copy retains only in-frame clones and omits some. The table includes around 150,000 clones, 70% to 80% detected once. Overall study results and limits: The authors judged a highly shared variant cluster likely a sequencing artifact. Several of the most significant clusters appeared, in a later analysis, to be linked to common viral pathogens. Most subjects had HLA-A and HLA-B alleles reportedly predicted accurately by TCR beta sequences.

This chain joins TRBV6-1 and TRBJ1-2; tentative D call: TRBD1 (6 bases). Specimen: PBMCs. The source is a woman in her thirties or forties in good health and CMV-seronegative. CDR3 DNA sequence: TGTGCCAGCAGTGGGGGGCGAATTGATGGCTACACCTTC. The encoded protein is CASSGGRIDGYTF.